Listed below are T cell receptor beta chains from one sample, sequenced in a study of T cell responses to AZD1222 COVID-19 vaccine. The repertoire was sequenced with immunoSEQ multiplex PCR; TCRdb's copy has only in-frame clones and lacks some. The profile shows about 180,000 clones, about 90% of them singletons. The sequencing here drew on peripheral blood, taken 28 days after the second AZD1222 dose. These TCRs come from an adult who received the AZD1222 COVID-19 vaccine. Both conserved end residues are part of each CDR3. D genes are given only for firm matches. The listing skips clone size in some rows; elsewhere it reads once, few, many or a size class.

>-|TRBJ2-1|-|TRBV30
TGTGCCTGGAGCGGACTACCCCCGAATGAGCAGTTCTTC
CAWSGLPPNEQFF
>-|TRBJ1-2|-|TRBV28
TGTGCCAGCAGTAAAGCAGGGTACCAAGGCTACACCTTC
CASSKAGYQGYTF
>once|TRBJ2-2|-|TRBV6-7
TGTGCCAGCAGTTACGAAGTTGGGTTGTCGAGCACCGGGGAGCTGTTTTTT
CASSYEVGLSSTGELFF
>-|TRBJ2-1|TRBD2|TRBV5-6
TGTGCCAGCAGCTTGGCCAGGACTAGCGGCTTCAATGAGCAGTTCTTC
CASSLARTSGFNEQFF
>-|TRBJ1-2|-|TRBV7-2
TGTGCCAGCAGCTTAGTCTTAGGGGGGGAGGGTGGCTACACCTTC
CASSLVLGGEGGYTF
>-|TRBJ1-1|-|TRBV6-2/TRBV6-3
TGTGCCAGCAGTCCCACTCTTGATCGACAGAACACTGAAGCTTTCTTT
CASSPTLDRQNTEAFF
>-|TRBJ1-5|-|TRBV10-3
TGTGCCATCAGTGAACCAGGGTCACGCTATCAGCCCCAGCATTTT
CAISEPGSRYQPQHF
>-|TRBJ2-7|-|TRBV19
TGTGCCAGTAGTATTTCCGCGCCGGGGTCCTACGAGCAGTACTTC
CASSISAPGSYEQYF
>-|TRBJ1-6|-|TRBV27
TGTGCCAGCACCACGAGGGGGGGGGCTATCTATAATTCACCCCTCCACTTT
CASTTRGGAIYNSPLHF
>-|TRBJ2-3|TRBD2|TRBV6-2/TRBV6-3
TGTGCCAGCAGTTACTCTAGCGGGAGGCCCACAGATACGCAGTATTTT
CASSYSSGRPTDTQYF
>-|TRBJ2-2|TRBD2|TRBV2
TGTGCCAGCAGTGATGAGCTGTCTAGCGGGAGTATGAACACCGGGGAGCTGTTTTTT
CASSDELSSGSMNTGELFF
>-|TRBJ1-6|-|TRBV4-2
TGTGCCAGCAGCCCTACCGGGCAGGCCTATAATTCACCCCTCCACTTT
CASSPTGQAYNSPLHF
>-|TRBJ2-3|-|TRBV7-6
TGTGCCAGCAGCTTAATGGACCCGGGCCTCGGCGCGGATACGCAGTATTTT
CASSLMDPGLGADTQYF
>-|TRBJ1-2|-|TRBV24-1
TGTGCCACCAGTGACCACAGTGACCGACGCAGTGGCTACACCTTC
CATSDHSDRRSGYTF
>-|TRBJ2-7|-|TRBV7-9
TGTGCCAGCAGCTTAGACAGTGACGAGCAGTACTTC
CASSLDSDEQYF
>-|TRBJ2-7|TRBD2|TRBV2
TGTGCCAGCAGTGGGACTAGCGGGAGCTGGGAGCAGTACTTC
CASSGTSGSWEQYF
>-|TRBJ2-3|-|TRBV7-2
TGTGCCAGCAGCCTTTTGGGACCCCAGGTGGATACGCAGTATTTT
CASSLLGPQVDTQYF
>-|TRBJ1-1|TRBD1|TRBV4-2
TGTGCCAGCAGCCAAGAAGCCGGAGACAGGGATTTTAGGACTGAAGCTTTCTTT
CASSQEAGDRDFRTEAFF
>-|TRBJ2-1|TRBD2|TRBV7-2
TGTGCCAGCAGCATTATAGCGGGAGTGGGCAACAATGAGCAGTTCTTC
CASSIIAGVGNNEQFF
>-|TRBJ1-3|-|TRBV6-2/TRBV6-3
TGTGCCAGCAGCCCTGCAACAGGGCGGAATGGAAACACCATATATTTT
CASSPATGRNGNTIYF
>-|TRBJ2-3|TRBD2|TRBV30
TGTGCCTGGAACCCTGCACTAGCGGGAGAAGTAGATACGCAGTATTTT
CAWNPALAGEVDTQYF
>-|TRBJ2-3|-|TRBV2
TGTGCCAGCATGGGGCCTGCGAGGGGCACAGATACGCAGTATTTT
CASMGPARGTDTQYF
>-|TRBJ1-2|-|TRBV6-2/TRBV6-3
TGTGCCAGCAGTTACTCGAGGCTGGGGTCGTATGGCTACACCTTC
CASSYSRLGSYGYTF